The source of this T cell receptor (beta chain) is a study of cytotoxic CD8 clonotypes in ibrutinib-treated CLL. Assay: immunoSEQ multiplex PCR; the TCRdb copy retains only in-frame clones and omits some. The sample yields tens of thousands of clones, around 84% seen once. V shed 2 bases, J shed 4 bases, and the junction held 7 bases outside the gene matches. From germline, CDR1 is SGDLS and CDR2 YYNGEE. This CDR3 is 16 amino acids long. This rearrangement joins TRBV9 to TRBJ2-5; 11 bases are shared with TRBD1. This specimen was PBMCs, taken before ibrutinib treatment. The TCR was taken from a human donor with chronic lymphocytic leukemia. This chain's CDR3 is CASSVPRTGGGETQYF. The CDR3 DNA sequence: TGTGCCAGCAGCGTCCCAAGGACAGGGGGCGGAGAGACCCAGTACTTC.